Listed here are 9 T cell receptor beta chains from one sample, sequenced in a study of tissue T cells after allogeneic stem cell transplantation (dated by TCRdb to between 2021 and 2024). The method behind the library was the immunoSEQ multiplex PCR assay. Drawn from immuneACCESS, this table holds only the in-frame rearrangements with V and J called that TCRdb kept. Clones are partly lost; checked studies trace under half to an unresolved V gene and leave the rest unexplained. The sample has about 3,700 clones on record, 50% of them singletons. The ten largest clones represent roughly a tenth of the sample. The time point label, read with the paper, signifies: mouse harvest day 7 after allogeneic transplant. Mouse grafts consisting of 10^7 T-cell-depleted bone marrow cells combined with 10^6 splenic CD5+ T cells were administered by tail vein injection. The sequenced material came from lymph node tissue. These receptors all come from a female BALB/c mouse given C57BL/6 T cells with graft-versus-host disease after an allogeneic hematopoietic cell transplant.

A remark on this clone: Gene and germline names: mouse. The read halts 1 residue ahead of the CDR3 end, with the missing end drawn from the germline J gene. The chain has TRBV3 and TRBJ2-5; 11 bases align to TRBD2. V trimming: 3 bases; J trimming: 5 bases; junction bases outside the gene matches: 4. Germline values: CDR1 SNHLY, CDR2 FYNGKV (reference sequence). The CDR3 contains 15 residues. The part of the CDR3 DNA that was read is TGTGCCAGCAGCTTCCGGACTGGGGGGCCAGACACCCAGTAC. Its protein product is CASSFRTGGPDTQY. The full CDR3 protein reads CASSFRTGGPDTQYF.

Points on this clone: All gene names here are mouse names. The observed sequence ends 1 residue before the CDR3 terminus, with the missing tail filled in from the germline J gene. The rearrangement uses TRBV12-1 and TRBJ2-7; 11 nucleotides align to TRBD2. The V gene's germline CDR1 is SGHSN and CDR2 HYEKVE. V lost 2 bases and J lost 4; bases outside the gene matches: 3. The CDR3 has 14 amino acids. CDR3 in amino acids: CASSPGTGGYEQYF. The covered CDR3 bases are TGTGCCAGCTCTCCCGGGACTGGGGGATATGAACAGTAC.

The sample holds one count of this clone. The gene names here belong to mouse. The sequence runs out 1 residue before the end of the CDR3; the remainder is reconstructed from the germline J gene. This chain connects TRBV13-2 to TRBJ1-5; weak D call: TRBD1 (5 bases). The germline V and J ends were trimmed by 0 bases and 0 bases, with 10 bases remaining between them. The germline V gene encodes CDR1 NNHNN and CDR2 SYGAGS (reference sequence). The CDR3 sequence is 16 residues long. The part of the CDR3 DNA that was read is TGTGCCAGCGGTGATGTGGACACCTATAACAACCAGGCTCCGCTT. Its translation is CASGDVDTYNNQAPL. The whole CDR3 is CASGDVDTYNNQAPLF.

In this sample, this clone turned up a few times. Gene names and germline refer to mouse. The read halts 1 residue ahead of the CDR3 end, with the missing end drawn from the germline J gene. The V and J genes are TRBV26 and TRBJ1-4; D gene uncertain. CDR3 size: 13 residues. Per the germline V gene, CDR1 is KGHPV and CDR2 is FQNQEV (reference sequence). V was shortened by 6 bases and J by 5 bases, with 10 bases between the two germline ends. The covered CDR3 bases are TGTGCCAGCAGCGGCCGGGAGAACGAAAGATTATTT. It yields the protein CASSGRENERLF. The CDR3 reads in full as CASSGRENERLFF.

Turning to this clone: Each gene name is a mouse one. The CDR3 reads CASSLAWGGYEQYF. The sequenced part of the CDR3 DNA is TGTGCCAGCAGCTTAGCCTGGGGGGGCTATGAACAGTAC. The J gene is TRBJ2-7, the V gene TRBV3, with 9 bases identical to TRBD2. Coverage ceases 1 residue before the CDR3 finishes, and the germline J gene fills in the end. After removal of 0 bases from V and 3 bases from J, the junction contained 0 bases not matched to a gene. Germline loops: CDR1 SNHLY, CDR2 FYNGKV (reference sequence). The CDR3 sequence is 14 residues long.

Only a few counts were recorded for this clone. Gene and germline names: mouse. Read sequence stops 1 residue before the CDR3 end, and the germline J gene provides the missing end. This chain uses TRBV13-3 with TRBJ2-7, with 9 bases matching TRBD1. This CDR3 is 15 amino acids long. Per the germline V gene, CDR1 is NNHDY and CDR2 is SYVADS. V was clipped by 2 bases and J by 1 base; unmatched bases: 4. The CDR3 protein is CASSDAGTGSYEQYF. The CDR3 DNA, read in part, is TGTGCCAGCAGTGACGCCGGGACAGGGTCCTATGAACAGTAC.

With respect to this clone: The listed genes are named as in mouse. The read stops 1 residue short of the end of the CDR3; the missing end is completed from the germline J gene. The chain uses TRBV20 and TRBJ1-1; D is uncertain. The CDR3 has 11 residues. V dropped 1 base and J dropped 5 bases, with 5 bases sitting between them. Per the germline V gene, CDR1 is GFQATS and CDR2 is STVNSAI. Partial CDR3 DNA: TGTGGTGCTAGGGTCCGGACAGAAGTCTTC. Translation: CGARVRTEVF. In full, the CDR3 reads CGARVRTEVFF.

Note on this clone: The genes and germline here are from mouse. Read coverage stops 1 residue before the CDR3 terminus; the germline J gene supplies the remainder. V gene TRBV13-3 combines with J gene TRBJ1-4; D uncertain. The CDR3 extends over 11 amino acids. Germline lookup yields CDR1 NNHDY and CDR2 SYVADS. With 4 bases removed from V and 4 bases from J, the gap between germline ends came to 2 bases. CDR3 DNA (partial): TGTGCCAGCAGTTTCAACGAAAGATTATTT. Encoded protein: CASSFNERLF. The CDR3 as a whole reads CASSFNERLFF.

In regard to this clone: The germline and genes are mouse ones. The read ends 1 residue shy of where the CDR3 ends; the end is completed using the germline J gene. The V and J genes are TRBV5 and TRBJ2-7; 12 bases map to TRBD2. From germline, CDR1 is LGHNA and CDR2 YNLKQL (reference sequence). Trimming took 1 base from V and 4 from J; bases not matched to a gene: 2. The CDR3 has 15 amino acids. The CDR3 sequence: CASSQGGLGGYEQYF. Partial CDR3 DNA: TGTGCCAGCAGCCAAGGGGGACTGGGGGGATATGAACAGTAC.